Below are 13 T cell receptor beta chains sequenced from a single sample in a study of shared clonotypes between healthy human individuals. Measured with immunoSEQ multiplex PCR; TCRdb has only the in-frame clones, and not every one. The profile shows about 2.3 million clones, less than 95% of them singletons. The sample consisted of naive CD4+ T cells from PBMCs. The sample's subset: CD45RA+ positively selected. These TCRs come from a man between 18 and 35 years old in good health. Some clones in this sample may be carry-over from other donors' samples.

The chain uses TRBV5-1 and TRBJ2-7; D could derive from TRBD1 or TRBD2 (5 bases each). Germline V gene sequence: CDR1 SGHRS, CDR2 YFSETQ. V shed 2 bases and J shed 5 bases, with 14 bases lying between them. The CDR3 is made up of 14 amino acids. CDR3 sequence reads: CASSLPGAAHEQYF. DNA of the CDR3: TGCGCCAGCAGCTTACCCGGGGCCGCCCACGAGCAGTACTTC.

The chain links TRBV28 to TRBJ1-4; TRBD1 might be the D (5 bases). V lost 4 bases and J 8 bases, leaving 17 bases between the germline ends. The length of the CDR3 is 15 residues. CDR1 and CDR2 (germline): MDHEN, SYDVKM. The CDR3 region is CASSSGTLAGEKLFF. In nucleotides, the CDR3 is TGTGCCAGCAGTTCTGGGACGCTTGCCGGCGAAAAACTGTTTTTT. Combining the CDR3 with reference TRBV28 and TRBJ1-4 gives the whole variable domain DVKVTQSSRYLVKRTGEKVFLECVQDMDHENMFWYRQDPGLGLRLIYFSYDVKMKEKGDIPEGYSVSREKKERFSLILESASTNQTSMYLCASSSGTLAGEKLFFGSGTQLSVL.

The chain employs TRBV19 and TRBJ2-3, with D perhaps being TRBD1 or TRBD2 (5 bases each). The ends were cut back, 8 bases at V and 0 bases at J, with 15 bases in the middle. This CDR3 region has 15 residues. Germline values: CDR1 LNHDA, CDR2 SQIVND (reference sequence). This chain's CDR3 is CASGGKRGSTDTQYF. CDR3 DNA: TGTGCCAGTGGGGGAAAGAGGGGAAGCACAGATACGCAGTATTTT.

This clone showed up just once. The chain links TRBV6-6 to TRBJ2-5; tentative D call: TRBD1 (6 bases). The V end lost 6 bases, the J end lost 7 bases, and 15 bases lay between the germline ends. CDR3 length equals 13 residues. Germline CDR1 MNHNY, CDR2 SVGAGI (reference sequence). The DNA of the CDR3 is TGTGCCAGCAGCAGGGAACAGGGAAGGACCCAGTACTTC. Amino acids: CASSREQGRTQYF.

This chain links TRBV29-1 with TRBJ2-7, with TRBD2 identical over 7 bases. The ends lost 4 bases at V and 5 bases at J; junction bases unmatched: 8. CDR1 and CDR2 (germline): SQVTM, ANQGSEA. CDR3 length: 13 amino acids. The CDR3 sequence is CSVATREMDEQYF. The DNA of the CDR3 is TGCAGCGTTGCGACGCGGGAGATGGACGAGCAGTACTTC.

This rearrangement joins TRBV4-2 to TRBJ1-4; D unresolved. CDR1 LGHNA and CDR2 YNFKEQ come from the germline V gene. CDR3 length: 13 residues. With 2 bases removed from V and 8 bases from J, the gap between germline ends came to 9 bases. The DNA for the CDR3 is TGTGCCAGCAGCCAACCCACGGGGGAAAAACTGTTTTTT. This translates into CASSQPTGEKLFF.

The gene calls are TRBV28 and TRBJ1-1, with D tentatively TRBD1 (6 bases). The CDR3 extends over 14 amino acids. V was clipped by 6 bases and J by 0 bases, with 11 bases between them. Germline assignment: CDR1 MDHEN and CDR2 SYDVKM. CDR3 DNA: TGTGCCAGCAGAAGACAGGCAATGAACACTGAAGCTTTCTTT. Protein product: CASRRQAMNTEAFF.

This clone showed up just once. The chain links TRBV15 to TRBJ1-4; D gene uncertain. Trimming stripped 3 bases from V and 5 bases from J, with 13 bases between. Germline V gives CDR1 LNHNV, CDR2 YYDKDF (reference sequence). The CDR3 is 15 amino acids. CDR3 DNA sequence: TGTGCCACCAGCAGGGCCCTCGGTACGAATGAAAAACTGTTTTTT. It encodes CATSRALGTNEKLFF.

As DNA, the CDR3 is TGTGCCAGCAGTGCTAGCGGGAGGCGGAATGAGCAGTTCTTC. Translating it yields CASSASGRRNEQFF. The J gene is TRBJ2-1, the V gene TRBV2, with 11 bases identical to TRBD2. CDR3 length: 14 residues. J lost 7 bases, V lost 4 bases, and 3 bases had no gene match. Germline lookup yields CDR1 SNHLY and CDR2 FYNNEI.

This clone is a singleton in its sample. The DNA of the CDR3 is TGTGCCAGCAGCTTTCTGACCGGGACAGGCCGCTACGAGCAGTACTTC. It is translated as CASSFLTGTGRYEQYF. The V and J genes are TRBV5-4 and TRBJ2-7; 8 bases align to TRBD1. Germline CDR1 reads SGHNT; CDR2 reads YYREEE (reference sequence). This CDR3 is 16 amino acids long. V lost 2 bases and J lost 3; bases outside the gene matches: 10. The whole variable domain, remainder taken from reference TRBV5-4 and TRBJ2-7, is ETGVTQSPTHLIKTRGQQVTLRCSSQSGHNTVSWYQQALGQGPQFIFQYYREEENGRGNFPPRFSGLQFPNYSSELNVNALELDDSALYLCASSFLTGTGRYEQYFGPGTRLTVT.

The V gene is TRBV7-2, the J gene TRBJ2-7, with 9 bases identical to TRBD1. This CDR3 has 14 residues. The V and J ends lost 7 bases and 3 bases, in that order; junction bases with no gene match: 7. The germline V gene encodes CDR1 SGHTA and CDR2 FQGNSA. The CDR3 region is CASTLGTGNYEQYF. CDR3 DNA sequence: TGTGCCAGCACCTTGGGGACAGGGAACTACGAGCAGTACTTC.

The genes are TRBV25-1 and TRBJ2-3; D is ambiguous. This CDR3 has 14 amino acids. Germline lookup yields CDR1 MGHDK and CDR2 SYGVNS. The V and J ends lost 4 bases and 5 bases respectively, with 13 bases between them. The CDR3 region is CASSVHAVGDTQYF. As DNA, the CDR3 is TGTGCCAGCAGTGTCCACGCGGTGGGAGATACGCAGTATTTT.

This chain joins TRBV19 and TRBJ2-7; D gene ambiguous. CDR1 LNHDA and CDR2 SQIVND come from the germline V gene (reference sequence). V lost 5 bases to trimming and J lost 9 bases, with 17 bases between them. This CDR3 has 13 amino acids. CDR3 sequence (DNA): TGTGCCAGTAGTCATAGACTGGACGACCGGCAGTACTTC. It yields the protein CASSHRLDDRQYF.